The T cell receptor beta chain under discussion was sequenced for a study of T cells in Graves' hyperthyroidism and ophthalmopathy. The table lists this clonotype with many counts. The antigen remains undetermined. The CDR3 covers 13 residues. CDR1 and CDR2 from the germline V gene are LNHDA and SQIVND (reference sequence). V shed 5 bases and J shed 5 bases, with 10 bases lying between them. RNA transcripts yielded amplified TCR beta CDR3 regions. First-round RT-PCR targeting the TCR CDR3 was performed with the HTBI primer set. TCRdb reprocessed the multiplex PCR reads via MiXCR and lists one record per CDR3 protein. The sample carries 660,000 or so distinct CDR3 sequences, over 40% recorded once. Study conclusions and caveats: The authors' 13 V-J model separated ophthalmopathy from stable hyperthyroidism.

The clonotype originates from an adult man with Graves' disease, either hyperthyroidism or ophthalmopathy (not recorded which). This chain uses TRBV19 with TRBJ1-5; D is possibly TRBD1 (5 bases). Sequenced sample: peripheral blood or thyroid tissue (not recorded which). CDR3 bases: TGTGCCAGTAGTTCGACGGGGGATCAGCCCCAGCATTTT. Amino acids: CASSSTGDQPQHF.